The clone carrying this TCR beta chain occurred many times. The antigen is not known. The data are from a study of CD8 T cells in ankylosing spondylitis. Quantitative barcoded 5'-RACE was used to prepare TCR beta libraries. Using its own MiXCR run on the 5' RACE reads, TCRdb lists one record per CDR3 protein. The sample contains roughly 150,000 distinct CDR3 sequences, 25% to 35% of which appear only once. The study, taken as a whole, reports: Some of the motif variants had earlier been found in reactive arthritis patients' fluid and blood.

This TCR derives from a male donor with ankylosing spondylitis. The sample taken for sequencing was synovial fluid, either unsorted or a sorted T cell fraction (not recorded which).

This CDR3 reads CASSLESWQIYEQYF. The CDR3, as DNA: TGTGCCAGCAGTTTAGAAAGCTGGCAGATCTACGAGCAGTACTTC. This chain links TRBV28 with TRBJ2-7; D not certain. Per the germline V gene, CDR1 is MDHEN and CDR2 is SYDVKM. V lost 2 bases to trimming and J lost 3 bases, with 14 bases between them. The CDR3 totals 15 residues.